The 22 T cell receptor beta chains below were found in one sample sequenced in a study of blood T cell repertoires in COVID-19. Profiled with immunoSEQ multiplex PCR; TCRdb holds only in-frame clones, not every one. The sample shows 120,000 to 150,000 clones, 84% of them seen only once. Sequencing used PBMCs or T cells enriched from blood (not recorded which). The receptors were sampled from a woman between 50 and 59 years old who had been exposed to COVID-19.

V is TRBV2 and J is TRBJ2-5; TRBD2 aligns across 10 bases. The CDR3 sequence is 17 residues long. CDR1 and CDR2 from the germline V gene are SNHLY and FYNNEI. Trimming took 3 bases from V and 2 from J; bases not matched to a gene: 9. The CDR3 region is CASSDSLAGVGQETQYF. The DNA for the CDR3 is TGTGCCAGCAGTGATAGCCTAGCGGGGGTCGGGCAAGAGACCCAGTACTTC. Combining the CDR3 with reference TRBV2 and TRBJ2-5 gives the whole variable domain EPEVTQTPSHQVTQMGQEVILRCVPISNHLYFYWYRQILGQKVEFLVSFYNNEISEKSEIFDDQFSVERPDGSNFTLKIRSTKLEDSAMYFCASSDSLAGVGQETQYFGPGTRLLVL.

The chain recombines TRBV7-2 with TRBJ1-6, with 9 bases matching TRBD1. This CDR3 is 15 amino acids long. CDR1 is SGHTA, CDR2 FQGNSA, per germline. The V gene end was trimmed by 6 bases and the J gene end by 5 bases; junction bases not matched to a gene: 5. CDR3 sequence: CASRARDRDNSPLHF. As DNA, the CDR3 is TGTGCCAGCAGGGCCCGGGACAGGGATAATTCACCCCTCCACTTT.

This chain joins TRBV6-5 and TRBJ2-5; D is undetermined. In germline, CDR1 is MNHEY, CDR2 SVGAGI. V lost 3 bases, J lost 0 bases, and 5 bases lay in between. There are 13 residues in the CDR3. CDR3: CASSYEYQETQYF. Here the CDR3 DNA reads TGTGCCAGCAGTTATGAGTACCAAGAGACCCAGTACTTC.

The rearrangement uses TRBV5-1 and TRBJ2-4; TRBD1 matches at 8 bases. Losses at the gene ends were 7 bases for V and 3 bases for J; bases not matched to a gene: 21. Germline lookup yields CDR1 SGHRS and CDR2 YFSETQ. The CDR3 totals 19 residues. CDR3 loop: CASSARGQVDPGIKNIQYF. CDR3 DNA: TGCGCCAGCTCGGCAAGGGGACAGGTAGACCCAGGGATCAAAAACATTCAGTACTTC.

CDR3 residues: CAGTGGLGLEAFF. The CDR3, as DNA: TGTGCCGGAACAGGGGGCCTCGGCCTTGAAGCTTTCTTT. The chain joins TRBV10-3 to TRBJ1-1; TRBD1 agrees at 9 bases. The length of the CDR3 is 13 residues. After removal of 11 bases from V and 7 bases from J, the junction contained 11 bases not matched to a gene. Germline CDR1 is ENHRY and CDR2 is SYGVKD.

The CDR3 sequence: CASSQDRQGVAAYEQYF. The CDR3 DNA follows: TGCGCCAGCAGCCAAGATCGGCAGGGGGTCGCCGCCTACGAGCAGTACTTC. The V call is TRBV4-3, the J call TRBJ2-7, with 7 bases aligning to TRBD1. This CDR3 contains 17 residues. The ends lost 0 bases at V and 2 bases at J; junction bases unmatched: 10. Per the germline V gene, CDR1 is LGHNA and CDR2 is YSLEER.

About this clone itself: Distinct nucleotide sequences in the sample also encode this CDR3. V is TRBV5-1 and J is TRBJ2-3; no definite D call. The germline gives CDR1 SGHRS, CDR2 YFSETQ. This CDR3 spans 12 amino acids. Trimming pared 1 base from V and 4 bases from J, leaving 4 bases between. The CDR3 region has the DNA TGCGCCAGCAGCTTGTCCGCAGATACGCAGTATTTT. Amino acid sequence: CASSLSADTQYF.

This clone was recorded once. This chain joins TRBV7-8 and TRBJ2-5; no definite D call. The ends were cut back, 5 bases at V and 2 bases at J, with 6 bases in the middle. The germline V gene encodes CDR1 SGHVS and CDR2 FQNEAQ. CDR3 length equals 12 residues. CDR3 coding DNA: TGTGCCAGCAGCCGTCCGCAAGAGACCCAGTACTTC. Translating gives CASSRPQETQYF. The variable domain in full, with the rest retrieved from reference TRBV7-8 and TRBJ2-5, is GAGVSQSPRYKVAKRGQDVALRCDPISGHVSLFWYQQALGQGPEFLTYFQNEAQLDKSGLPSDRFFAERPEGSVSTLKIQRTQQEDSAVYLCASSRPQETQYFGPGTRLLVL.

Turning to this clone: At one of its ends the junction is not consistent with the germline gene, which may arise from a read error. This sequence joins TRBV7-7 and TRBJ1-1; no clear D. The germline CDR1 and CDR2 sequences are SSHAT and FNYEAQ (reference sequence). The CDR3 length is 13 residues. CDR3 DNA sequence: TGTGCTAGCAGCACTAACCCGAACACTGAAGCTTTCTTT. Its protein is CASSTNPNTEAFF.

In DNA form, the CDR3 reads TGTGCCATCAGTGAGGACACCTCCCCTCCAGGGCAGTACTTC. As protein: CAISEDTSPPGQYF. The chain joins TRBV10-3 to TRBJ2-7, with no clear D. The CDR3 extends over 14 amino acids. The V gene's germline CDR1 is ENHRY and CDR2 SYGVKD. V was cut by 2 bases and J by 9 bases, with 17 bases left in between.

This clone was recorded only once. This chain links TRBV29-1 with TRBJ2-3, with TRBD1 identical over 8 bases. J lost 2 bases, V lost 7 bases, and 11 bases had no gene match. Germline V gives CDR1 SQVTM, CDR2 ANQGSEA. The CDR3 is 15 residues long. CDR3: CSGQGAGGLTDTQYF. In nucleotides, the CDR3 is TGCAGCGGCCAGGGCGCAGGGGGCCTCACAGATACGCAGTATTTT.

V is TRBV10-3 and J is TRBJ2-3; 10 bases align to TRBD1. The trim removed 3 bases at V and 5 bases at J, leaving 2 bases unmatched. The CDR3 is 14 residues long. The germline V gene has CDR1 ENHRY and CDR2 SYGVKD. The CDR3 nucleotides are TGTGCCATCAGTGATTGGACAGGGGGAGATACGCAGTATTTT. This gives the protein CAISDWTGGDTQYF.

The CDR3: CASSEALPGTHYGYTF. CDR3 in DNA: TGTGCCAGCAGTGAAGCGCTTCCAGGAACCCACTATGGCTACACCTTC. V and J are TRBV6-1 and TRBJ1-2; D unclear. The V end was cut by 0 bases, the J end by 3 bases, with 14 bases between. Germline assignment: CDR1 MNHNS and CDR2 SASEGT. This CDR3 contains 16 residues.

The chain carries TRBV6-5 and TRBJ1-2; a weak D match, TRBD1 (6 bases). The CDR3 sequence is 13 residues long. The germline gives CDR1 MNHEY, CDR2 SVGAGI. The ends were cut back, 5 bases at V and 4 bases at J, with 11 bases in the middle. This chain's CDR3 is CASSPTGAYGYTF. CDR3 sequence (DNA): TGTGCCAGCAGTCCGACAGGCGCCTATGGCTACACCTTC.

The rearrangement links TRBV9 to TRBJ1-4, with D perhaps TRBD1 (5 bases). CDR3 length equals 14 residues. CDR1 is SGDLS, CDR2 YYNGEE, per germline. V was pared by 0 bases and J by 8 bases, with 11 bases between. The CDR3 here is CASSVDPRGEKLFF. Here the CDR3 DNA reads TGTGCCAGCAGCGTAGACCCCCGGGGGGAAAAACTGTTTTTT. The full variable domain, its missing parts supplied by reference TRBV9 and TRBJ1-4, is DSGVTQTPKHLITATGQRVTLRCSPRSGDLSVYWYQQSLDQGLQFLIQYYNGEERAKGNILERFSAQQFPDLHSELNLSSLELGDSALYFCASSVDPRGEKLFFGSGTQLSVL.

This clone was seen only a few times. The CDR3 coding sequence is TGTGCCATCAGACCGACAGGAAACCCCAATCAGCCCCAGCATTTT. It is translated as CAIRPTGNPNQPQHF. This sequence joins TRBV10-3 and TRBJ1-5; perhaps TRBD1 as D (6 bases). CDR1 and CDR2 (germline): ENHRY, SYGVKD. The CDR3 spans 15 residues. With 6 bases removed from V and 3 bases from J, the gap between germline ends came to 15 bases.

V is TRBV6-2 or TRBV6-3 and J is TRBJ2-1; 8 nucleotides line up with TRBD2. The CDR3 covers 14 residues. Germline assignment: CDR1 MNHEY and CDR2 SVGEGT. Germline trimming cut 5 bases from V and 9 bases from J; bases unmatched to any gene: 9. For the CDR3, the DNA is TGTGCCAGCAGTCAGTCGGGGGGGACGGGTGAGCAGTTCTTC. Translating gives CASSQSGGTGEQFF.

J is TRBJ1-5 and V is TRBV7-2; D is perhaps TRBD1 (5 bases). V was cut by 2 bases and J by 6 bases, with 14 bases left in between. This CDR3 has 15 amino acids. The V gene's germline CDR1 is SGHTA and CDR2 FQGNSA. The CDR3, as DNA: TGTGCCAGCAGCTTAATGGGCAGGGTTGTTCAGCCCCAGCATTTT. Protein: CASSLMGRVVQPQHF. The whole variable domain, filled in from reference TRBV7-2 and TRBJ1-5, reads GAGVSQSPSNKVTEKGKDVELRCDPISGHTALYWYRQSLGQGLEFLIYFQGNSAPDKSGLPSDRFSAERTGGSVSTLTIQRTQQEDSAVYLCASSLMGRVVQPQHFGDGTRLSIL.

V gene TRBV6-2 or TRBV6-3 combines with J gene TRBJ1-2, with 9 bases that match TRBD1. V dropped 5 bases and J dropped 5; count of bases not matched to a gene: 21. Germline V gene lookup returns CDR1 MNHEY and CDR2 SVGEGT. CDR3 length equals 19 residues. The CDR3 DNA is TGTGCCAGCAGTACGCGTAGAGGACAGGGGCCGGCCGGCTTGTATGGCTACACCTTC. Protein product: CASSTRRGQGPAGLYGYTF.

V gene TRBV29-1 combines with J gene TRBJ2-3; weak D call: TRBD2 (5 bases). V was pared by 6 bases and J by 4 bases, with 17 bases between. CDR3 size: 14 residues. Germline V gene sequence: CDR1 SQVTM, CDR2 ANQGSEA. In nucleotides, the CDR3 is TGCAGCGTGAGGGCCGTGGGTATGGCAGATACGCAGTATTTT. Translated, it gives CSVRAVGMADTQYF.

The CDR3 region has the DNA TGTGCCAGTAGTGGCCCCCGGGAGCCCCTCCACTTT. This gives the protein CASSGPREPLHF. This chain uses TRBV19 with TRBJ1-6; D gene unclear. The CDR3 consists of 12 residues. Looked up from germline, CDR1 is LNHDA and CDR2 is SQIVND (reference sequence). The V end was cut by 5 bases, the J end by 13 bases, with 12 bases between. The whole variable domain, remainder taken from reference TRBV19 and TRBJ1-6, is DGGITQSPKYLFRKEGQNVTLSCEQNLNHDAMYWYRQDPGQGLRLIYYSQIVNDFQKGDIAEGYSVSREKKESFPLTVTSAQKNPTAFYLCASSGPREPLHFGNGTRLTVT.

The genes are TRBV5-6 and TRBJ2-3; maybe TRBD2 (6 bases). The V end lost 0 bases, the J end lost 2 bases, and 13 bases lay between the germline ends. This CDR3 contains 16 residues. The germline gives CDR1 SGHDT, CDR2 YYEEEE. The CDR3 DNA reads TGTGCCAGCAGCTTGGGGGCGGGGACCGCCACAGATACGCAGTATTTT. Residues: CASSLGAGTATDTQYF.